The 7 T cell receptor beta chains below come from one sample, sequenced in a study of regulatory T cells in long-lasting Graves disease. HTBI primers from iRepertoire and Arm-PCR of CDR3 regions yielded the TCR beta libraries. Via MiXCR, TCRdb re-called the multiplex PCR reads, giving one row per CDR3 protein. The sample contains 300,000 to 500,000 distinct CDR3 sequences, under 25% of which appear only once. Time point denoted: persistent/refractory GD, antithyroid drugs over 5 years with positive TRAb. The TCR library was made from RNA that had been extracted from PBMCs in TRIzol. Sequenced here: peripheral blood mononuclear cells (PBMCs), sampled when the disease was refractory, from a patient treated with antithyroid drugs. The origin of the receptors is a female donor with Graves disease.

The sample holds a few counts of this clonotype. A much larger clonotype is one base distant, so this may be a read error. The chain uses TRBV2 and TRBJ2-7, with D perhaps given as TRBD1 or TRBD2 (5 bases each). The CDR3 totals 11 residues. The V gene's germline CDR1 is SNHLY and CDR2 FYNNEI. The germline V and J ends were trimmed by 8 bases and 6 bases, with 11 bases remaining between them. This CDR3 is CASGAGSEQYF. For the CDR3, the DNA is TGTGCCAGCGGGGCAGGGAGCGAGCAGTACTTC.

The chain uses TRBV5-1 and TRBJ2-6, with D maybe TRBD1 (5 bases). Germline CDR1 and CDR2: SGHRS and YFSETQ. V lost 3 bases, J lost 2 bases, and 15 bases lay in between. CDR3 length: 17 residues. CDR3 loop: CASSYLTQVPGANVLTF. The CDR3 bases are TGCGCCAGCAGCTACTTGACACAGGTCCCTGGGGCCAACGTCCTGACTTTC.

V is TRBV7-2 and J is TRBJ2-2; perhaps TRBD1 as D (6 bases). The CDR3 spans 16 residues. V was pared by 1 base and J by 4 bases, with 13 bases between. Germline CDR1 and CDR2: SGHTA and FQGNSA. The CDR3: CASSLENRVVTGELFF. The CDR3, as DNA: TGTGCCAGCAGCTTAGAGAACAGGGTCGTCACCGGGGAGCTGTTTTTT.

V is TRBV20-1 and J is TRBJ2-2; D may correspond to TRBD1 or TRBD2 (5 bases each). The length of the CDR3 is 14 residues. Germline assignment: CDR1 DFQATT and CDR2 SNEGSKA (reference sequence). V lost 4 bases to trimming and J lost 2 bases, with 11 bases between them. The CDR3 loop reads CSAKTGTNTGELFF. The CDR3 bases are TGCAGTGCTAAGACCGGGACCAACACCGGGGAGCTGTTTTTT.

CDR3 in amino acids: CASSLGEGLAGELFF. The CDR3 coding sequence is TGTGCCAGCAGCTTGGGAGAGGGACTAGCCGGGGAGCTGTTTTTT. The V and J genes are TRBV7-8 and TRBJ2-2; 8 positions agree with TRBD2. V trimming: 3 bases; J trimming: 6 bases; junction bases outside the gene matches: 6. This CDR3 region has 15 residues. In germline, CDR1 is SGHVS, CDR2 FQNEAQ. The variable domain in full, with the rest retrieved from reference TRBV7-8 and TRBJ2-2, is GAGVSQSPRYKVAKRGQDVALRCDPISGHVSLFWYQQALGQGPEFLTYFQNEAQLDKSGLPSDRFFAERPEGSVSTLKIQRTQQEDSAVYLCASSLGEGLAGELFFGEGSRLTVL.

The table lists this clonotype with many counts. The chain combines TRBV28 with TRBJ1-5, with D perhaps TRBD1 (5 bases). Germline lookup yields CDR1 MDHEN and CDR2 SYDVKM. The CDR3 consists of 14 residues. Trimming cost V 2 bases and J 4 bases, with 9 bases left between them. The CDR3 DNA reads as TGTGCCAGCAGTTTAAGACAGCTGAATCAGCCCCAGCATTTT. It specifies CASSLRQLNQPQHF.

There are a few counts of this clonotype. The V call is TRBV12-5, the J call TRBJ2-5, with D tentatively TRBD1 or TRBD2 (6 bases each). The germline V gene has CDR1 LGHNT and CDR2 FRNRAP. V was trimmed by 5 bases and J by 7 bases, leaving 17 bases between them. The CDR3 totals 14 residues. The CDR3 DNA is TGTGCTAGTGGTCGAAGGGGGGCGGTAGGGACCCAGTACTTC. Its translation is CASGRRGAVGTQYF. Based on the CDR3 plus reference TRBV12-5 and TRBJ2-5, the full variable domain is DARVTQTPRHKVTEMGQEVTMRCQPILGHNTVFWYRQTMMQGLELLAYFRNRAPLDDSGMPKDRFSAEMPDATLATLKIQPSEPRDSAVYFCASGRRGAVGTQYFGPGTRLLVL.